A selection of T cell receptor beta chains follows, all from one sample in a study of blood T cell repertoires in COVID-19. Assay used: immunoSEQ multiplex PCR; TCRdb lists only in-frame clones, some missing. Among approximately 200,000 clones listed, about 88% were seen once. The sample was PBMCs or T cells enriched from blood (not recorded which). Receptors originate from a woman between 40 and 50 years old with acute COVID-19. The CDR3 runs from the conserved cysteine through the conserved F or W. The D gene is left open where the match is weak. The size field is filled for only some rows; it gives once, few, many or a size class.

v_gene: TRBV7-8; abundance: once; j_gene: TRBJ2-1; d_gene: TRBD2; CDR3aa: CASSNLPRTSLVGSDSYNEQFF; CDR3nt: TGTGCCAGCAGCAACCTCCCGCGGACTAGTTTGGTTGGCTCGGACTCCTACAATGAGCAGTTCTTC
v_gene: TRBV24-1; abundance: -; j_gene: TRBJ1-2; d_gene: -; CDR3aa: CAARGGYTF; CDR3nt: TGTGCCGCAAGAGGTGGCTACACCTTC
v_gene: TRBV7-8; abundance: -; j_gene: TRBJ2-2; d_gene: TRBD2; CDR3aa: CASSLTWVAGGRTGELFF; CDR3nt: TGTGCCAGCAGCTTAACCTGGGTAGCGGGGGGGCGCACCGGGGAGCTGTTTTTT
v_gene: TRBV5-1; abundance: -; j_gene: TRBJ1-6; d_gene: -; CDR3aa: CASSLRGIGDNSPLHF; CDR3nt: TGCGCCAGCAGCCTCAGGGGAATTGGGGATAATTCACCCCTCCACTTT
v_gene: TRBV29-1; abundance: -; j_gene: TRBJ2-7; d_gene: TRBD1; CDR3aa: CSVEGRTGAAYEQYF; CDR3nt: TGCAGCGTTGAAGGTCGGACAGGGGCCGCCTACGAGCAGTACTTC
v_gene: TRBV10-3; abundance: once; j_gene: TRBJ1-5; d_gene: -; CDR3aa: CAISATDNQPQHF; CDR3nt: TGTGCCATCAGTGCCACAGACAATCAGCCCCAGCATTTT
v_gene: TRBV5-1; abundance: -; j_gene: TRBJ1-1; d_gene: -; CDR3aa: CASTKGGGTEAFF; CDR3nt: TGCGCCAGCACCAAGGGCGGGGGTACTGAAGCTTTCTTT
v_gene: TRBV2; abundance: -; j_gene: TRBJ2-1; d_gene: TRBD2; CDR3aa: CASSTGGYNEQFF; CDR3nt: TGTGCCAGCTCTACGGGGGGCTACAATGAGCAGTTCTTC
v_gene: TRBV3-1/TRBV3-2; abundance: -; j_gene: TRBJ1-5; d_gene: TRBD1; CDR3aa: CASSQADREGSQPQHF; CDR3nt: TGTGCCAGCAGCCAAGCGGACAGGGAAGGGAGTCAGCCCCAGCATTTT
v_gene: TRBV5-1; abundance: few; j_gene: TRBJ1-6; d_gene: -; CDR3aa: CASSLGRVDSPLHF; CDR3nt: TGCGCCAGCAGCTTAGGCAGGGTAGATTCACCCCTCCACTTT
v_gene: TRBV19; abundance: -; j_gene: TRBJ2-3; d_gene: TRBD2; CDR3aa: CASSWTSGRTDTQYF; CDR3nt: TGTGCCAGTAGTTGGACTAGCGGGAGGACAGATACGCAGTATTTT
v_gene: TRBV28; abundance: -; j_gene: TRBJ2-7; d_gene: TRBD1; CDR3aa: CASSLLGQEPYEQYF; CDR3nt: TGTGCCAGCAGTTTGTTGGGACAGGAGCCCTACGAGCAGTACTTC
v_gene: TRBV9; abundance: -; j_gene: TRBJ2-5; d_gene: TRBD1; CDR3aa: CASSGGQPGETQYF; CDR3nt: TGTGCCAGCAGCGGGGGACAGCCTGGAGAGACCCAGTACTTC
v_gene: TRBV2; abundance: -; j_gene: TRBJ1-5; d_gene: -; CDR3aa: CASSDRGNQPQHF; CDR3nt: TGTGCCAGCAGTGACAGGGGCAATCAGCCCCAGCATTTT
v_gene: TRBV2; abundance: -; j_gene: TRBJ2-7; d_gene: TRBD1; CDR3aa: CARELPGQGYNEQYF; CDR3nt: TGTGCCAGGGAATTGCCGGGACAGGGGTACAACGAGCAGTACTTC
v_gene: TRBV10-2; abundance: -; j_gene: TRBJ1-5; d_gene: TRBD1; CDR3aa: CASSESSGTGVNQPQHF; CDR3nt: TGCGCCAGCAGTGAGTCATCCGGGACAGGGGTTAATCAGCCCCAGCATTTT
v_gene: TRBV5-1; abundance: -; j_gene: TRBJ2-2; d_gene: TRBD1; CDR3aa: CASSPGQGTHTGELFF; CDR3nt: TGCGCCAGCAGCCCGGGACAGGGAACGCACACCGGGGAGCTGTTTTTT
v_gene: TRBV29-1; abundance: -; j_gene: TRBJ2-1; d_gene: -; CDR3aa: CSVITRGTGHNEQFF; CDR3nt: TGCAGCGTTATTACCCGGGGGACTGGCCACAATGAGCAGTTCTTC
v_gene: TRBV9; abundance: -; j_gene: TRBJ2-1; d_gene: TRBD2; CDR3aa: CASSVSGGLAGNEQFF; CDR3nt: TGTGCCAGCAGCGTCAGCGGGGGACTAGCGGGGAATGAGCAGTTCTTC